These T cell receptor beta chains were read from a single sample in a study of Ad26.COV2.S vaccination and SARS-CoV-2 variants. The assay was immunoSEQ multiplex PCR, and TCRdb's table has in-frame clones only and misses some. The sample has more than 400,000 clones; less than 95% are singletons. Source: peripheral blood, taken in a trial of Ad26.COV2.S vaccine versus placebo. These receptors were collected from a person aged 18-65 years who received the Ad26.COV2.S COVID-19 vaccine or a placebo. CDR3s include the opening cysteine and the closing phenylalanine or tryptophan. D genes are given only for firm matches. Clone size is not always given. Where it is, it says once, few, many or a class for expanded clones.

TRBV19	TRBJ2-5	-	-	CASRQAGETQYF	TGTGCCAGTAGGCAGGCGGGCGAGACCCAGTACTTC
TRBV2	TRBJ2-1	-	-	CASSEGRDNEQFF	TGTGCCAGCAGTGAGGGGCGGGACAATGAGCAGTTCTTC
TRBV24-1	TRBJ1-2	-	-	CATSDKTVYNGYTF	TGTGCCACCAGTGATAAGACAGTCTATAATGGCTACACCTTC
TRBV4-2	TRBJ2-7	-	-	CASSVRDLTYEQYF	TGTGCCAGCAGCGTCCGGGACTTAACCTACGAGCAGTACTTC
TRBV30	TRBJ1-3	-	-	CAGADIRNTIYF	TGTGCCGGCGCTGATATCAGAAACACCATATATTTT
TRBV28	TRBJ2-5	-	-	CASSRPSAGYQETQYF	TGTGCCAGCAGCCGCCCTTCGGCAGGGTACCAAGAGACCCAGTACTTC
TRBV19	TRBJ1-2	-	TRBD1	CASSQGQPRLNYGYTF	TGTGCCAGTAGTCAGGGACAGCCCAGACTGAACTATGGCTACACCTTC
TRBV7-9	TRBJ2-7	-	-	CASSLVKGYAYEQYF	TGTGCCAGCAGCTTAGTGAAGGGGTACGCCTACGAGCAGTACTTC
TRBV30	TRBJ2-6	-	-	CAWSAHSGANVLTF	TGTGCCTGGAGTGCCCACTCTGGGGCCAACGTCCTGACTTTC
TRBV5-4	TRBJ2-7	-	TRBD1	CASSLALGQGPVNYEQYF	TGTGCCAGCAGCTTGGCCCTCGGACAGGGTCCGGTAAACTACGAGCAGTACTTC
TRBV5-1	TRBJ2-3	-	TRBD2	CASSLFSGSLTDTQYF	TGCGCCAGCAGCCTCTTTAGCGGGAGCCTCACAGATACGCAGTATTTT
TRBV4-1	TRBJ1-6	-	-	CASSPVVGRSYNSPLHF	TGCGCCAGCAGCCCCGTCGTCGGCAGGTCCTATAATTCACCCCTCCACTTT
TRBV10-3	TRBJ2-5	once	-	CAISNRTSRGIETQYF	TGTGCCATCAGTAATCGGACTTCCAGGGGAATAGAGACCCAGTACTTC
TRBV11-2	TRBJ2-5	-	-	CASSRGHGETQYF	TGTGCCAGCAGCAGGGGACACGGAGAGACCCAGTACTTC
TRBV7-2	TRBJ2-7	-	-	CASRGTLAGEQYF	TGTGCCAGCAGAGGGACGTTGGCGGGGGAGCAGTACTTC
TRBV4-3	TRBJ2-3	-	TRBD1	CASRAGTGGGTDTQYF	TGCGCCAGCAGGGCCGGGACAGGGGGGGGCACAGATACGCAGTATTTT
TRBV7-8	TRBJ2-5	-	-	CASSLLVGAETQYF	TGTGCCAGCAGCTTATTGGTAGGAGCCGAGACCCAGTACTTC
TRBV7-9	TRBJ2-3	-	TRBD2	CASSLDTSGRLATDTQYF	TGTGCCAGCAGCTTAGACACTAGCGGGAGATTGGCCACAGATACGCAGTATTTT
TRBV20-1	TRBJ2-7	-	-	CSARVSYEQYF	TGCAGTGCCCGAGTCTCCTACGAGCAGTACTTC
TRBV6-5	TRBJ2-3	-	TRBD2	CASSVGLASEDTQYF	TGTGCCAGCAGCGTGGGACTAGCGTCTGAAGATACGCAGTATTTT
TRBV27	TRBJ1-2	-	TRBD1	CASSYADRALGYTF	TGTGCCAGCAGTTACGCGGACAGGGCGCTTGGCTACACCTTC
TRBV13	TRBJ2-1	-	TRBD2	CASSLEDLGLAAYNEQFF	TGTGCCAGCAGTTTGGAGGATCTGGGACTAGCGGCCTACAATGAGCAGTTCTTC
TRBV27	TRBJ2-1	-	TRBD2	CASSLSSLAESYNEQFF	TGTGCCAGCAGTTTATCGTCACTAGCGGAGTCCTACAATGAGCAGTTCTTC
TRBV3-1/TRBV3-2	TRBJ2-2	-	-	CASSQRRTDLTGELFF	TGTGCCAGCAGCCAAAGGCGGACAGACCTCACCGGGGAGCTGTTTTTT
TRBV10-3	TRBJ2-7	-	-	CAISVGTLYEQYF	TGTGCCATCAGTGTTGGCACTTTATACGAGCAGTACTTC
TRBV5-1	TRBJ1-4	-	-	CASSLRGREGEKLFF	TGCGCCAGCAGCCTAAGGGGGAGGGAAGGTGAAAAACTGTTTTTT
TRBV27	TRBJ1-1	-	TRBD1	CASTQPGTGENTEAFF	TGTGCCAGCACCCAACCCGGGACAGGGGAAAACACTGAAGCTTTCTTT